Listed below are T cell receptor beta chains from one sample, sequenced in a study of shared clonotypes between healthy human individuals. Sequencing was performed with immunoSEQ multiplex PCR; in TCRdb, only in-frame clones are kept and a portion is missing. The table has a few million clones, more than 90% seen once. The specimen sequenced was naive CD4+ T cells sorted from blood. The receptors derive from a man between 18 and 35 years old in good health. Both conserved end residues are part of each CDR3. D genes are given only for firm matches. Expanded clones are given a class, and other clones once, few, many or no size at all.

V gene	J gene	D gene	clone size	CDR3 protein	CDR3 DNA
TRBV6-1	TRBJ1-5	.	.	CASSEAGSSFSNQPQHF	TGTGCCAGCAGTGAAGCGGGGAGTTCCTTTAGCAATCAGCCCCAGCATTTT
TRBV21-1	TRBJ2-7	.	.	CASSKGEVEWCEQYF	TGTGCCAGCTCCAAAGGGGAGGTGGAGTGGTGCGAGCAGTACTTC
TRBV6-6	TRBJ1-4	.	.	CASTERVNEKLFF	TGTGCCAGCACTGAGAGGGTTAATGAAAAACTGTTTTTT
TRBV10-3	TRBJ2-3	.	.	CAISEGRKADTQYF	TGTGCCATCAGTGAAGGTCGAAAGGCAGATACGCAGTATTTT
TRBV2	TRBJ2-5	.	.	CASKGRLEETQYF	TGTGCCAGCAAGGGACGTCTAGAAGAGACCCAGTACTTC
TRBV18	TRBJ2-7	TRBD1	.	CASSPPGDRAGEQYF	TGTGCCAGCTCACCACCAGGAGACAGGGCTGGCGAGCAGTACTTC
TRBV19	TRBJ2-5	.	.	CASSIVGVGEETQYF	TGTGCCAGTAGTATAGTAGGGGTCGGGGAAGAGACCCAGTACTTC
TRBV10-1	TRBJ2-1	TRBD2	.	CASNNSGGPQFF	TGCGCCAGCAATAATAGCGGGGGCCCTCAGTTCTTC
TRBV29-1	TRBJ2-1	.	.	CSAHVTSNNEQFF	TGCAGCGCTCATGTAACTAGCAACAATGAGCAGTTCTTC
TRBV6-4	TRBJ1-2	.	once	CASSQTLNYGYTF	TGTGCCAGCAGCCAGACGCTTAACTATGGCTACACCTTC
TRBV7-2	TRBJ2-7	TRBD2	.	CASSFSSGNSYEQYF	TGTGCCAGCAGCTTTTCTAGCGGTAACTCCTACGAGCAGTACTTC
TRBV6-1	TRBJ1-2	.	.	CASSETASYVYGYTF	TGTGCCAGCAGTGAGACAGCAAGTTACGTCTATGGCTACACCTTC
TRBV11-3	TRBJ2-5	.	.	CASSLYRDQETQYF	TGTGCCAGCAGCTTATACCGGGATCAAGAGACCCAGTACTTC
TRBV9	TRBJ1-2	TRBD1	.	CASSDAVGQGVNYGYTF	TGTGCCAGCAGCGACGCGGTAGGTCAGGGGGTTAACTATGGCTACACCTTC
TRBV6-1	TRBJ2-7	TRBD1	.	CASSEARDSRPQYF	TGTGCCAGCAGTGAAGCCAGGGACAGTCGGCCACAGTACTTC
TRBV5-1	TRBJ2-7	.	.	CASSLDTYEQYF	TGCGCCAGCAGCTTGGACACTTACGAGCAGTACTTC
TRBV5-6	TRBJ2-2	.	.	CASRRYAALGTGELFF	TGTGCCAGCAGGCGGTACGCGGCCTTGGGGACCGGGGAGCTGTTTTTT
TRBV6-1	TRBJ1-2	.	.	CASSGKRLDFPSYNNYGYTF	TGTGCCAGCAGTGGAAAACGGTTGGACTTTCCATCGTACAATAACTATGGCTACACCTTC
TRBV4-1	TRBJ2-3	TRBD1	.	CASSHGTGGIPDTQYF	TGCGCCAGCAGCCACGGGACAGGGGGCATCCCAGATACGCAGTATTTT
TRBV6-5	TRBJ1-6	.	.	CASRVGRLRSPLHF	TGTGCCAGCAGGGTAGGGCGGTTACGTTCACCCCTCCACTTT
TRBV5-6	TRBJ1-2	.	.	CASSLGRNNYGYTF	TGTGCCAGCAGCTTGGGACGGAACAACTATGGCTACACCTTC
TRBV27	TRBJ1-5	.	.	CASSSNMNQPQHF	TGTGCCAGCAGTTCCAATATGAATCAGCCCCAGCATTTT
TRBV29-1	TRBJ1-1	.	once	CSEGRDMNTEAFF	TGCAGCGAAGGAAGGGATATGAACACTGAAGCTTTCTTT
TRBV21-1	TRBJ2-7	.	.	CASSNPSFSYEQYF	TGTGCCAGCAGCAACCCGAGTTTCAGCTACGAGCAGTACTTC
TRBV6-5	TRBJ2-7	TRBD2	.	CASRKAGSSYEQYF	TGTGCCAGCAGGAAAGCGGGAAGCTCCTACGAGCAGTACTTC
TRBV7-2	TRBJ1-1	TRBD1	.	CASSFSGGWGTEAFF	TGTGCCAGCAGCTTTTCAGGGGGCTGGGGCACTGAAGCTTTCTTT
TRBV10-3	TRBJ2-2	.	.	CAITDFANTGELFF	TGTGCCATCACAGATTTCGCGAACACCGGGGAGCTGTTTTTT
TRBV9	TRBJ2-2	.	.	CASSSVGAPNTGELFF	TGTGCCAGCAGCTCAGTGGGGGCCCCGAACACCGGGGAGCTGTTTTTT
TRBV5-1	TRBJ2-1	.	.	CASSNPPGLVEDEQFF	TGCGCCAGCAGCAACCCCCCGGGACTGGTCGAGGATGAGCAGTTCTTC
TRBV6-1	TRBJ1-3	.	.	CASRGGDISGNTIYF	TGTGCCAGCAGGGGGGGGGACATCTCTGGAAACACCATATATTTT
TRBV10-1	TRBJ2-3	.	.	CASSEARSASTDTQYF	TGCGCCAGCAGTGAGGCCCGGAGCGCTAGCACAGATACGCAGTATTTT
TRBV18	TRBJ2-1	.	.	CASSPPKGVGEQFF	TGTGCCAGCTCACCACCAAAGGGAGTCGGTGAGCAGTTCTTC
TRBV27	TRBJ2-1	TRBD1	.	CASSLGTGNSEQFF	TGTGCCAGCAGTTTAGGGACAGGGAATTCTGAGCAGTTCTTC
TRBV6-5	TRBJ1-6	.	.	CASSISSNSPLHF	TGTGCCAGCAGCATCAGTAGCAATTCACCCCTCCACTTT
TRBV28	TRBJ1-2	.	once	CASSPYSGAVYNYGYTF	TGTGCCAGCAGTCCTTATTCAGGGGCCGTTTATAACTATGGCTACACCTTC
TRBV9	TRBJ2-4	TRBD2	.	CASSVGASGSRGNIQYF	TGTGCCAGCAGCGTAGGGGCTAGCGGGAGCCGGGGGAACATTCAGTACTTC
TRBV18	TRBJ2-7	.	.	CASSPFAKDRTSPYEQYF	TGTGCCAGCTCACCGTTCGCTAAGGACAGAACAAGCCCCTACGAGCAGTACTTC
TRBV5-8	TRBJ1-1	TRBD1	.	CASSQGVGGTGLWGGEAFF	TGCGCCAGCAGCCAGGGTGTGGGTGGGACAGGGCTCTGGGGCGGCGAAGCTTTCTTT
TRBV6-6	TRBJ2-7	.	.	CASSLSGPDYEQYF	TGTGCCAGCAGTTTATCCGGGCCGGACTACGAGCAGTACTTC
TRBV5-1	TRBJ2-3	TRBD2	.	CASSLERGTSTDTQYF	TGCGCCAGCAGCTTGGAGCGGGGTACTAGCACAGATACGCAGTATTTT
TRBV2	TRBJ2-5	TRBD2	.	CASATSGSPETQYF	TGTGCCAGTGCGACTAGCGGGTCCCCGGAGACCCAGTACTTC
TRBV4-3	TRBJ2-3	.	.	CASSQAGLSTDTQYF	TGCGCCAGCAGCCAAGCCGGACTCAGCACAGATACGCAGTATTTT
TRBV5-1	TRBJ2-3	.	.	CASSFFADTQYF	TGCGCCAGCAGCTTTTTCGCAGATACGCAGTATTTT
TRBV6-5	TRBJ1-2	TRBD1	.	CASSYAGQGVGGYTF	TGTGCCAGCAGTTACGCTGGACAGGGGGTAGGCGGCTACACCTTC
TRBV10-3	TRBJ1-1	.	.	CAISTIQGRAFF	TGTGCCATCAGTACGATTCAGGGGAGGGCTTTCTTT
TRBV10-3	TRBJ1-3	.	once	CAITGQLGNTIYF	TGTGCCATCACAGGACAGCTAGGAAACACCATATATTTT
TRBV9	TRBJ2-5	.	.	CASSVVGGQETQYF	TGTGCCAGCAGCGTAGTGGGGGGACAAGAGACCCAGTACTTC
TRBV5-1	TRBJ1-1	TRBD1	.	CASSLGQGTVYTEAFF	TGCGCCAGCAGCTTGGGACAGGGAACGGTGTACACTGAAGCTTTCTTT
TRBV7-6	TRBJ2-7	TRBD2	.	CASSSSAGGPYEQYF	TGTGCCAGCAGCTCCTCCGCGGGAGGGCCCTACGAGCAGTACTTC
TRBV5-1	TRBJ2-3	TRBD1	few	CASSFTGQGTDTQYF	TGCGCCAGCAGCTTTACGGGACAGGGGACAGATACGCAGTATTTT
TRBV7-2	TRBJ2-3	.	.	CASSLATTRGTDTQYF	TGTGCCAGCAGCTTAGCAACTACTCGGGGCACAGATACGCAGTATTTT
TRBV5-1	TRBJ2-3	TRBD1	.	CASRLFRDSGKGTDTQYF	TGCGCCAGCAGACTCTTCCGGGACAGTGGAAAGGGCACAGATACGCAGTATTTT
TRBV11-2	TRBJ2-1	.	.	CASSLDAKGSYNEQFF	TGTGCCAGCAGCTTAGACGCGAAGGGCTCCTACAATGAGCAGTTCTTC
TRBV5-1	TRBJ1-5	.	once	CASSLGLENQPQHF	TGCGCCAGCAGCTTGGGCTTGGAAAATCAGCCCCAGCATTTT
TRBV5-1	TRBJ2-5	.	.	CASSLAGPGETQYF	TGCGCCAGCAGCTTGGCAGGCCCGGGGGAGACCCAGTACTTC